This T cell receptor (beta chain) was sequenced during a study of T cell responses to AZD1222 COVID-19 vaccine (TCRdb year 2021). Notes on the research overall: A total of approximately 250 trial participants underwent TCR sequencing, of whom nearly 210 had received two doses of AZD1222 and some 26 had received two doses of the MenACWY control vaccine. Enrollment into the trials was organized by age into subgroups of 18-55, 56-69 and 70-plus years, and those subgroups contained roughly 140, 27 and 60 TCR-sequenced participants, respectively. Broad study findings and their caveats: The vaccine-associated CD4 TCRs covered the entire spike protein, and the dominant responses fell in regions 160-218 and 743-854. Conclusions about previously exposed vaccinees were limited because only six or seven AZD1222 recipients were SARS-CoV-2 seropositive at baseline. Participants were mostly white British and included more females than males, and it was suggested by the authors that clonal diversity may have been underestimated. A significant rise in spike-specific TCR breadth and depth was observed after two AZD1222 doses relative to day 0 and relative to MenACWY recipients. Nearly half of unique spike-specific TCRs reportedly recognized epitopes outside regions mutated in the B.1.351 and B.1.1.7 variants. The 56-69-year group was small, and its depth increase did not reach significance, likely because of low power. Because no samples from the day 14 peak response were available, repertoires could be characterized only after the peak T cell response.

The CDR3 regions of human TCRbeta chains were analyzed by immunosequencing. The authors' analysis ran thus. TCRs in the repertoires were matched against a reference library of SARS-CoV-2-specific TCRs that had been generated with the MIRA antigen-specificity platform. Breadth was defined as the fraction of unique TCRs that were SARS-CoV-2-associated, and depth was defined as the fraction of total T cells that were SARS-CoV-2-associated. Each spike-specific TCR was assigned to its reactive spike region and to a CD4 or CD8 class using the MIRA data. Log10-transformed breadth and depth values were compared by one-way ANOVA with Sidak's multiple comparisons tests. TCRdb holds this immuneACCESS table with in-frame rearrangements only. Some clones are missing; in checked studies, unresolved V genes explain under half, and the rest has no known cause. The V and J calls and clone size were taken over from that table, and D and trimming were inferred from the DNA. The sample table records about 140,000 clones; approximately 90% of these occur just once. Roughly 4% of the sample is in the top ten clones.

The CDR3 numbers 13 residues from cysteine through phenylalanine. CDR3 DNA is the only sequence kept; it has 39 bases, read in frame from the first base. V and J lose 6 bases and 4 bases, and a span of 10 bases separates them. Reading the label with the study, this specimen's time point is: about 28 days (+/-7) after the second vaccine dose. AZD1222 recipients whose second dose came at about 4 weeks and those whose second dose came at about 12 weeks were combined into one group, since spike-specific TCR depth and breadth did not differ between the two schedules. The vaccinee samples were drawn from two UK trials, COV001 and COV002, one of which was a single-blind randomized controlled phase 2/3 trial testing AZD1222 (ChAdOx1 nCoV-19) in healthy adults. For TCRbeta chain sequencing, PBMC samples were collected from trial participants at day 0 and at day 28 after the second dose. This clone was seen once. Its antigen remains undetermined. Within one base of it there is no much larger clone, and no base qualities were kept.

The sequence links TRBV12-3 or TRBV12-4 to TRBJ1-5; the D segment could be TRBD1, given 6 matching bases. The sequencing here drew on peripheral blood, taken 28 days after the second AZD1222 dose. This TCR was recovered from an adult who received the AZD1222 COVID-19 vaccine. In nucleotides, the sequence is TGTGCCAGCAGGGAGGACAGTAATCAGCCCCAGCATTTT. Translated, this is CASREDSNQPQHF.